This paragraph reports one TCR beta chain. This entry comes from a study of blood T cell repertoires in COVID-19. Looking at the study overall: Collection of acute and convalescent COVID-19 samples took place in the United States, Italy and Spain.

This CDR3 contains 13 residues. CDR1 is MDHEN, CDR2 SYDVKM, per germline. V shed 6 bases and J shed 15 bases, with 21 bases lying between them. Here immunoSEQ multiplex PCR was the method, and the copy in TCRdb shows in-frame clones only, minus some. The profile shows about 110,000 clones, about 75% of them singletons. The V call is TRBV28, the J call TRBJ2-1; perhaps TRBD2 as D (5 bases). This clonotype was obtained from a woman of 80 years or more with active or convalescent COVID-19. The sequenced sample was peripheral blood. The CDR3 is CASSQITSLVWFF. DNA for the CDR3: TGTGCCAGCAGCCAAATCACCTCACTAGTGTGGTTCTTC.